At least ten counts were recorded for the clone carrying this TCR beta chain. The antigen is not known. Criteria for exclusion of patients were uncontrolled infection, other autoimmune disease, pregnancy or lactation. It was RNA transcripts that yielded the amplified TCR beta CDR3 regions. In the first-round RT-PCR of the TCR CDR3, the HTBI primer set was used. TCRdb independently ran MiXCR on the multiplex PCR reads; one entry per CDR3 protein. The sample shows more than 300,000 distinct CDR3 sequences, about a fifth of them seen only once. The sample comes from a study of T cells in Graves' hyperthyroidism and ophthalmopathy. Points from the study as a whole: Ophthalmopathy cases were set apart from stable hyperthyroidism by a 13 V-J model.

The sequence was collected from a man aged 18 to 30 with Graves' ophthalmopathy. Sequenced input: blood.

CDR3 sequence (DNA): TGTGCCAGCAGCTTAGCCTACGGGGGGGCCTACAATGAGCAGTTCTTC. Its protein product is CASSLAYGGAYNEQFF. This rearrangement joins TRBV11-2 to TRBJ2-1; TRBD2 matches at 8 bases. Germline assignment: CDR1 SGHAT and CDR2 FQNNGV. Unmatched junction bases numbered 4, after V lost 1 base and J lost 2 bases. The CDR3 sequence is 16 residues long.